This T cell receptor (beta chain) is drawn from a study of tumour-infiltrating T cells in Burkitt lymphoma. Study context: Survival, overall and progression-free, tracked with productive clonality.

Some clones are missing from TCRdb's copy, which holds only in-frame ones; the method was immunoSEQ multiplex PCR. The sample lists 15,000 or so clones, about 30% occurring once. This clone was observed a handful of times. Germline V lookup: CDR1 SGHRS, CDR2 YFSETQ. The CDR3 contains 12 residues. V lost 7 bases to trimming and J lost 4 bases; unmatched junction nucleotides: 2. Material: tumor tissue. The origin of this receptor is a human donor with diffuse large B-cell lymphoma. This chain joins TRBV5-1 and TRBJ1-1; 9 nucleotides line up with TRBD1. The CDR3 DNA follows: TGCGCCAGCGGACAGGGGAGCACTGAAGCTTTCTTT. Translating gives CASGQGSTEAFF.